The TCR beta chain described here comes from a study of blood T cells in healthy people across ages. General study findings and limits: Per million T cells, the diversity of TCR beta decreased roughly linearly as age advanced.

With regard to this clonotype: Its antigen is currently unknown.

This CDR3 region has 13 residues. The ends lost 5 bases at V and 8 bases at J; junction bases unmatched: 7. Germline V gene data show CDR1 as SGHTA and CDR2 as FQGNSA. In each sample, at least 7 million PBMCs were isolated. Combining a sample-barcoded 5' primer with a J-beta primer mix, a second PCR ran for about 6 to 11 cycles. The template-switch adaptor, which had 12 random nucleotides, put a tag on each cDNA molecule. One entry per CDR3 protein, called by TCRdb with MiXCR from the 5' RACE reads. Among hundreds of thousands of distinct CDR3 sequences listed, under 30% were seen once. This TCR was sampled from a woman of 80 years or more in good health. Sequencing used blood. The chain has TRBV7-2 and TRBJ1-1; 8 nucleotides match TRBD1. CDR3 in amino acids: CASSPDRDREAFF. The CDR3 DNA follows: TGTGCCAGCAGCCCCGACCGGGACAGGGAAGCTTTCTTT.